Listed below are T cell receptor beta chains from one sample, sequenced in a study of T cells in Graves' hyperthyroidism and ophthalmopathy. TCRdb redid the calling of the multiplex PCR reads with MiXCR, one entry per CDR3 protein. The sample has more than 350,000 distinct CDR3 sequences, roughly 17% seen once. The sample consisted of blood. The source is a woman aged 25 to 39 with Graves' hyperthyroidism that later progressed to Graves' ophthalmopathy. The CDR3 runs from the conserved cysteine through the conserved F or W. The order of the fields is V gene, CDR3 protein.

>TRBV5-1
CASSSGQTNSPLHF
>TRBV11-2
CASSNTGLTEAFF
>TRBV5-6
CASSLGVSTEAFF
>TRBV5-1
CASSLWSGQDGYTF
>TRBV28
CASSFGLNSNQPQHF
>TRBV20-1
CSAGQAGTYEQYF
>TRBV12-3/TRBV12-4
CASSPGVSYEQYF
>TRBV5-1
CASSSTGVGGGEKLFF
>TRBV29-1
CSVQLAGGSNEQFF
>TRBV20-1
CSAHWGVADPYNEQFF
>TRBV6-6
CASSLLARIPGTGFEQYF
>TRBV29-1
CSAWGVDTQYF
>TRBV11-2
CASTESPGGEGYTF
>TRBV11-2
CASSLDNPSGLAGLGPRSGELFF
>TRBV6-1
CASSRQGPGNTIYF
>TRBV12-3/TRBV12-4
CASSFFTGFDQPQHF
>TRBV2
CASSELGLAGYEQYF
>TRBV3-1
CASSYGQKLFF
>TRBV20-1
CSARGPGRGINYGYTF
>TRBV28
CASSTPRTGENIQYF
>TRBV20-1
CSAGLAGDEQFF
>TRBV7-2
CASSLAWGAGYTF